These 27 T cell receptor beta chains came from one sample sequenced in a study of control samples from healthy donors and cancer patients. Some clones are missing from TCRdb's copy, which holds only in-frame ones; the method was immunoSEQ multiplex PCR. The sample shows 99,000 or so clones, roughly four fifths of them seen only once. Sample: blood. These receptors came from a woman in her forties or fifties in good health.

The chain has TRBV10-1 and TRBJ1-1; TRBD1 is a possible D gene (5 bases). Germline CDR1 is WNHNN and CDR2 is SYGVQD (reference sequence). V was trimmed by 10 bases and J by 5 bases, leaving 11 bases between them. The CDR3 consists of 11 residues. The CDR3 DNA reads TGCGCCACCAGGGCCCTTACTGAAGCTTTCTTT. It is translated as CATRALTEAFF.

The chain is built from TRBV30 and TRBJ1-1; D remains unclear. The CDR3 length is 12 residues. CDR1 and CDR2 from the germline V gene are GTSNPN and SVGIG (reference sequence). CDR3 sequence: CAGMEQNTEAFF. The CDR3 DNA follows: TGTGCGGGCATGGAACAAAACACTGAAGCTTTCTTT.

V usage is TRBV28 and J usage is TRBJ1-2, with 7 bases fitting TRBD1. There are 13 residues in the CDR3. Germline CDR1 MDHEN, CDR2 SYDVKM. Trimming took 5 bases from V and 7 from J; bases not matched to a gene: 7. CDR3 nucleotide sequence: TGTGCCAGCAGTGGTCGACAGGGCGGTGGCTACACCTTC. This encodes CASSGRQGGGYTF.

As regards this clone: The junction differs from germline at one of its ends, possibly a read error. The chain carries TRBV20-1 and TRBJ2-2; D unclear. CDR1 is DFQATT and CDR2 is SNEGSKA in the germline V gene (reference sequence). This CDR3 has 11 amino acids. The CDR3 is CRARGLGELFF. The CDR3 region has the DNA TGCCGTGCTAGAGGTCTCGGCGAGCTGTTTTTT.

The chain joins TRBV3-1 (or the pseudogene TRBV3-2) to TRBJ2-5; D is possibly TRBD1 or TRBD2 (5 bases each). The V gene lost 1 base and the J gene lost 5 bases, with 8 bases spanning the gap. Germline CDR1 and CDR2: LGHDT and YNNKEL (reference sequence). The CDR3 is 13 residues long. The CDR3 DNA reads as TGTGCCAGCAGCCAAGGCAGGGACGAGACCCAGTACTTC. Amino acids: CASSQGRDETQYF.

The table lists this clone with a few counts. The chain couples TRBV7-2 to TRBJ1-1; perhaps TRBD1 as D (6 bases). CDR1 and CDR2 from the germline V gene are SGHTA and FQGNSA. V dropped 2 bases and J dropped 0 bases, with 7 bases sitting between them. This CDR3 is built from 14 residues. CDR3 DNA: TGTGCCAGCAGCTTATACAGGGTGAACACTGAAGCTTTCTTT. Protein: CASSLYRVNTEAFF.

CDR3 nucleotide sequence: TGTGCCAGCAGCCAAGATTCCGGAGTTAGCAATCAGCCCCAGCATTTT. Its protein is CASSQDSGVSNQPQHF. This rearrangement joins TRBV3-1 (or the pseudogene TRBV3-2) to TRBJ1-5, with D unclear. This CDR3 spans 16 amino acids. Per germline, CDR1 LGHDT and CDR2 YNNKEL (reference sequence). V gave up 0 bases and J gave up 0 bases, with 9 bases separating them.

This clone was found once. The chain is built from TRBV6-2 or TRBV6-3 and TRBJ1-5, with D hard to call. The CDR3 totals 13 residues. Trimming stripped 2 bases from V and 3 bases from J, with 5 bases between. CDR1 is MNHEY and CDR2 is SVGEGT in the germline V gene. For the CDR3, the DNA is TGTGCCAGCAGTTACGGCAACAATCAGCCCCAGCATTTT. Translated: CASSYGNNQPQHF.

The chain carries TRBV19 and TRBJ2-5; D perhaps matches TRBD1 (6 bases). V gave up 8 bases and J gave up 0 bases, with 13 bases separating them. The CDR3 loop spans 14 amino acids. The V gene's germline CDR1 is LNHDA and CDR2 SQIVND (reference sequence). As DNA, the CDR3 is TGTGCCAGTTCCTACAGGGTGTACCAAGAGACCCAGTACTTC. It encodes CASSYRVYQETQYF.

This clone was observed a handful of times. The chain is built from TRBV3-1 (or the pseudogene TRBV3-2) and TRBJ2-5; 8 nucleotides align to TRBD1. The trim removed 4 bases at V and 3 bases at J, leaving 7 bases unmatched. Germline lookup yields CDR1 LGHDT and CDR2 YNNKEL (reference sequence). The CDR3 extends over 15 amino acids. The CDR3 DNA is TGTGCCAGCAGCCCCAGGACAGGGCGGAAAGAGACCCAGTACTTC. This sequence encodes CASSPRTGRKETQYF.

The CDR3 loop reads CASSLSPGVETQYF. CDR3 in DNA: TGTGCCAGCAGCCTTTCACCCGGCGTGGAGACCCAGTACTTC. The rearrangement joins TRBV6-5 to TRBJ2-5; no clear D gene. The V end was cut by 6 bases, the J end by 5 bases, with 16 bases between. The germline V gene has CDR1 MNHEY and CDR2 SVGAGI. CDR3 length equals 14 residues.

The chain joins TRBV5-6 to TRBJ2-5; 10 nucleotides match TRBD1. Germline V gene data show CDR1 as SGHDT and CDR2 as YYEEEE. J was trimmed by 7 bases and V by 3 bases; bases with no gene match: 0. CDR3 length equals 12 residues. For the CDR3, the DNA is TGTGCCAGCAGCTGGGACAGGGGGACCCAGTACTTC. This encodes CASSWDRGTQYF.

This clone was seen only once. This chain links TRBV4-2 with TRBJ2-1; D is unresolved. In germline, CDR1 is LGHNA, CDR2 YNFKEQ. Trimming took off 1 base at V and 5 bases at J, with 6 bases between the two ends. This CDR3 contains 13 residues. CDR3 sequence reads: CASSQVGDNEQFF. Here the CDR3 DNA reads TGTGCCAGCAGCCAAGTCGGAGACAATGAGCAGTTCTTC.

This chain joins TRBV5-4 and TRBJ2-2; 7 bases are a match to TRBD1. There are 16 residues in the CDR3. V lost 2 bases to trimming and J lost 3 bases; unmatched junction nucleotides: 7. Germline CDR1 SGHNT, CDR2 YYREEE (reference sequence). CDR3 in amino acids: CASSLERGLDTGELFF. The CDR3 region has the DNA TGTGCCAGCAGCTTAGAAAGGGGGCTTGACACCGGGGAGCTGTTTTTT.

This clone was recorded a few times. The chain has TRBV7-9 and TRBJ1-6; TRBD1 is a possible D gene (5 bases). CDR1 is SEHNR and CDR2 is FQNEAQ in the germline V gene (reference sequence). The CDR3 contains 17 residues. V dropped 0 bases and J dropped 8 bases, with 17 bases sitting between them. CDR3 in DNA: TGTGCCAGCAGCTTAGCCTTGCAGCGGGGACGGGATTCACCCCTCCACTTT. Amino acid sequence: CASSLALQRGRDSPLHF.

The genes are TRBV5-6 and TRBJ1-4; a weak D match, TRBD1 (5 bases). With 0 bases removed from V and 1 base from J, the gap between germline ends came to 7 bases. Per germline, CDR1 SGHDT and CDR2 YYEEEE. CDR3 length: 15 amino acids. This CDR3 reads CASSLAQGTNEKLFF. The DNA of the CDR3 is TGTGCCAGCAGCTTGGCCCAGGGAACTAATGAAAAACTGTTTTTT. Full variable domain (missing parts from reference TRBV5-6 and TRBJ1-4): DAGVTQSPTHLIKTRGQQVTLRCSPKSGHDTVSWYQQALGQGPQFIFQYYEEEERQRGNFPDRFSGHQFPNYSSELNVNALLLGDSALYLCASSLAQGTNEKLFFGSGTQLSVL.

The chain has TRBV19 and TRBJ2-3; 9 nucleotides align to TRBD1. The CDR3 contains 16 residues. V shed 4 bases and J 2 bases; nucleotides not matched to a gene: 7. Germline CDR1 LNHDA, CDR2 SQIVND (reference sequence). In nucleotides, the CDR3 is TGTGCCAGTAGTAAAGCCGGGACAGGGTTCACAGATACGCAGTATTTT. This sequence encodes CASSKAGTGFTDTQYF.

The chain couples TRBV7-2 to TRBJ2-3, with D tentatively TRBD2 (7 bases). The CDR3 totals 15 residues. V was shortened by 5 bases and J by 5 bases, with 17 bases between the two germline ends. CDR1 and CDR2 from the germline V gene are SGHTA and FQGNSA. As DNA, the CDR3 is TGTGCCAGCAGCCTAAGTGGGAGGGGGGAAGATACGCAGTATTTT. Translating gives CASSLSGRGEDTQYF.

In this sample, this clone turned up a few times. This chain joins TRBV7-2 and TRBJ2-7, with a tentative D call TRBD2 (5 bases). The CDR3 is 15 residues long. Trimming removed 5 bases at V and 3 bases at J, with 17 bases between. Germline values: CDR1 SGHTA, CDR2 FQGNSA. The CDR3 is CASSPGFSKHYEQYF. DNA of the CDR3: TGTGCCAGCAGCCCGGGATTTAGTAAACACTACGAGCAGTACTTC. The whole variable domain, filled in from reference TRBV7-2 and TRBJ2-7, reads GAGVSQSPSNKVTEKGKDVELRCDPISGHTALYWYRQSLGQGLEFLIYFQGNSAPDKSGLPSDRFSAERTGGSVSTLTIQRTQQEDSAVYLCASSPGFSKHYEQYFGPGTRLTVT.

J is TRBJ1-1 and V is TRBV7-9; 10 bases map to TRBD1. This CDR3 is built from 14 residues. Germline V gives CDR1 SEHNR, CDR2 FQNEAQ (reference sequence). The trim removed 5 bases at V and 4 bases at J, leaving 4 bases unmatched. The CDR3 loop reads CASSADRGFTEAFF. The CDR3, as DNA: TGTGCCAGCAGCGCGGACAGGGGGTTCACTGAAGCTTTCTTT. The whole variable domain, remainder taken from reference TRBV7-9 and TRBJ1-1, is DTGVSQNPRHKITKRGQNVTFRCDPISEHNRLYWYRQTLGQGPEFLTYFQNEAQLEKSRLLSDRFSAERPKGSFSTLEIQRTEQGDSAMYLCASSADRGFTEAFFGQGTRLTVV.

V usage is TRBV5-1 and J usage is TRBJ2-3, with 11 bases that match TRBD2. The trim removed 4 bases at V and 3 bases at J, leaving 10 bases unmatched. In germline, CDR1 is SGHRS, CDR2 YFSETQ. The CDR3 runs 17 residues. CDR3 protein: CASSPRTVAGGTDTQYF. For the CDR3, the DNA is TGCGCCAGCAGCCCCCGTACGGTAGCGGGAGGGACAGATACGCAGTATTTT. The full variable domain, its missing parts supplied by reference TRBV5-1 and TRBJ2-3, is KAGVTQTPRYLIKTRGQQVTLSCSPISGHRSVSWYQQTPGQGLQFLFEYFSETQRNKGNFPGRFSGRQFSNSRSEMNVSTLELGDSALYLCASSPRTVAGGTDTQYFGPGTRLTVL.

The chain uses TRBV24-1 and TRBJ2-2; 7 bases are shared with TRBD1. CDR1 KGHDR and CDR2 SFDVKD come from the germline V gene. The CDR3 has 12 amino acids. With 7 bases clipped from V and 6 bases from J, the junction kept 1 base outside the gene matches. CDR3 DNA: TGTGCCACCAGCGACAGGGCCGGGGAGCTGTTTTTT. Translated: CATSDRAGELFF.

The V gene is TRBV5-1, the J gene TRBJ2-3; a possible D gene is TRBD2 (6 bases). The CDR3 contains 15 residues. Germline lookup yields CDR1 SGHRS and CDR2 YFSETQ. V was clipped by 0 bases and J by 3 bases, with 11 bases between them. The CDR3 here is CASSLGLGGTDTQYF. The DNA of the CDR3 is TGCGCCAGCAGCTTGGGACTAGGAGGGACAGATACGCAGTATTTT. The full variable domain, rest sourced from reference TRBV5-1 and TRBJ2-3, is KAGVTQTPRYLIKTRGQQVTLSCSPISGHRSVSWYQQTPGQGLQFLFEYFSETQRNKGNFPGRFSGRQFSNSRSEMNVSTLELGDSALYLCASSLGLGGTDTQYFGPGTRLTVL.

The chain uses TRBV19 and TRBJ1-1; 7 bases line up with TRBD1. The germline CDR1 and CDR2 sequences are LNHDA and SQIVND (reference sequence). V trimming: 6 bases; J trimming: 3 bases; junction bases outside the gene matches: 10. The CDR3 contains 15 residues. CDR3 region: CASRTQGNLDTEAFF. The CDR3 DNA follows: TGTGCCAGTAGAACACAGGGGAACTTGGACACTGAAGCTTTCTTT.

The V call is TRBV9, the J call TRBJ1-1; a weak D match, TRBD1 (6 bases). This CDR3 has 14 amino acids. Germline-derived CDR1 and CDR2 are SGDLS and YYNGEE. V lost 0 bases and J 4 bases, leaving 10 bases between the germline ends. The CDR3 coding sequence is TGTGCCAGCAGCGTAGCGGGGGCAGCCACTGAAGCTTTCTTT. This encodes CASSVAGAATEAFF.

V and J are TRBV6-5 and TRBJ2-5, with TRBD2 matching 13 bases. The germline gives CDR1 MNHEY, CDR2 SVGAGI. The CDR3 runs to 15 residues. The V and J ends lost 5 bases and 5 bases, in that order; junction bases with no gene match: 5. The CDR3: CASSTRTSGSETQYF. The DNA of the CDR3 is TGTGCCAGCAGTACCCGGACTAGCGGGAGTGAGACCCAGTACTTC.

The chain has TRBV6-5 and TRBJ2-3; TRBD2 is a possible D gene (6 bases). Germline V gene data show CDR1 as MNHEY and CDR2 as SVGAGI. The CDR3 runs 13 residues. The V end lost 6 bases, the J end lost 4 bases, and 11 bases lay between the germline ends. The CDR3 reads CASRKEGPDTQYF. The CDR3 nucleotides are TGTGCCAGCAGGAAGGAGGGACCAGATACGCAGTATTTT.